This T cell receptor beta chain emerged from a study of T cells in Graves' hyperthyroidism and ophthalmopathy. Using RNA transcripts as the source, TCR beta CDR3 regions were amplified. The HTBI primer set was used in a first-round RT-PCR of the TCR CDR3. TCRdb independently ran MiXCR on the multiplex PCR reads; one entry per CDR3 protein. The sample has approximately 520,000 distinct CDR3 sequences; roughly a quarter are singletons. This CDR3 has 12 residues. Germline loops: CDR1 SGHVS, CDR2 FQNEAQ. Trimming at V came to 1 base and at J to 12 bases, leaving 5 bases not matched to a gene. This clonotype was seen at least ten times.

This TCR was recovered from a woman in her twenties or thirties with Graves' ophthalmopathy. This chain connects TRBV7-8 to TRBJ2-7; the match to TRBD1 covers 8 bases. Sequences were obtained from blood. CDR3 residues: CASSLGAGQGYF. The CDR3 DNA reads as TGTGCCAGCAGCTTAGGGGCAGGACAGGGGTACTTC.